There are a few counts of the clone carrying this TCR beta chain. Its antigen is unknown. This specimen comes from a study of cytomegalovirus exposure and HLA in healthy donors. Across the study: In an early release, HLA-typed donors contributed tens of millions of unique TCR sequences. General observations from the study: TCR beta V- and J-gene trimming was later associated with a missense DCLRE1C variant. In vitro work confirmed that a few CMV-associated chains recognize CMV antigens.

With 60 Vbeta and 13 Jbeta primers, the PCR was carried out. Authors' methods: Roughly 11 million shared chains were among some 75 million unique TCR beta chains counted in a later analysis. Generated by immunoSEQ multiplex PCR, the TCRdb table keeps only in-frame clones and is missing some. The DNA was the basis for D and trimming; V, J and clone size are from that table. The data hold 150,000 to 200,000 clones, with over 60% observed a single time. From germline, CDR1 is MNHNS and CDR2 SASEGT. CDR3 length equals 16 residues. V lost 2 bases and J 0 bases, leaving 14 bases between the germline ends. Material for sequencing was PBMCs. The sequence was obtained from a woman in her 30s in good health and CMV-seronegative. This chain connects TRBV6-1 to TRBJ2-7; D gene uncertain. The CDR3 loop reads CASSEFDTVSSYEQYF. The CDR3 DNA is TGTGCCAGCAGTGAATTTGACACGGTGAGCTCCTACGAGCAGTACTTC.